This T cell receptor (beta chain) comes out of a study of T cell repertoires in cytomegalovirus infection. Study-level results: Dominating the ex vivo response were TCR beta clonotypes that were CMV-specific and HLA-C-restricted.

Germline V gene data show CDR1 as MNHEY and CDR2 as SVGAGI. The CDR3 is 15 residues long. MiXCR, applied by TCRdb to the reads, yields one record per CDR3 protein. Of approximately 110,000 distinct CDR3 sequences listed, 25% to 35% were seen once; the top ten hold around 54%. About this clonotype itself: Antigen specificity is unknown. The junction does not match germline at one end; this may be a read error.

The TCR originated in a human donor in good health (CMV status not recorded). Some clones in this sample may be carry-over from other donors' samples. The specimen was CD8+ T cells from cultured PBMCs, collected from culture after CMV antigen stimulation. The V and J genes are TRBV6-5 and TRBJ2-3, with D perhaps matching TRBD1 (5 bases). CDR3 in amino acids: CANSTKGDSTDTQYF. As DNA, the CDR3 is TGTGCCAACAGTACCAAAGGGGATAGCACAGATACGCAGTATTTT.